This TCR beta chain originates from a study of response to subunit inactivated influenza vaccine. Germline V lookup: CDR1 SGHAT, CDR2 FQNNGV. This CDR3 spans 13 amino acids. MiXCR was run by TCRdb on the RT-PCR reads, yielding one entry per CDR3 protein. This sample has around 520,000 distinct CDR3 sequences, with roughly 23% found just once. The table lists this clonotype with many counts. At one boundary the junction diverges from the germline segment, which might be a read error. This chain connects TRBV11-2 to TRBJ2-5; D gene uncertain. This TCR was sampled from a man aged 50 or older who received an inactivated influenza vaccine. This specimen consisted of CD4+ T cells sorted from PBMCs, obtained 4 to 6 days after vaccination. The CDR3 nucleotides are TGCGCCAGCAGCTCGGGCCCCCAAGAGACCCAGTACTTC. Translated: CASSSGPQETQYF.